This T cell receptor beta chain emerged from a study of CD8 T cells in ankylosing spondylitis. Study-wide points: A TCR beta motif made of under 10 highly homologous variants seemed typical of ankylosing spondylitis blood. Disease-linked clones reportedly showed significant enrichment in matched ankylosing spondylitis synovial fluid.

To note about this clonotype: As yet, its antigen is unknown.

Each CDR3 protein gets one entry after TCRdb re-called the 5' RACE reads with MiXCR. Counted here are 200,000 to 250,000 distinct CDR3 sequences, around 18% occurring once; the ten biggest clones make up roughly 43%. The receptor comes from a male donor with ankylosing spondylitis. The material sequenced was blood, either unsorted or a sorted T cell fraction (not recorded which).

CDR3 sequence (DNA): TGCGCCAGCAGCCTTCCGGGACTAGCGGGCACTACAGATACGCAGTATTTT. Its protein is CASSLPGLAGTTDTQYF. The gene calls are TRBV4-1 and TRBJ2-3; 12 nucleotides agree with TRBD2. Per germline, CDR1 MGHRA and CDR2 YSYEKL. Losses at the gene ends were 4 bases for V and 3 bases for J; bases not matched to a gene: 8. There are 17 residues in the CDR3.